This TCR beta chain was identified during a study of regulatory T cells in long-lasting Graves disease. Turning to the study itself: Over 5 years on antithyroid drugs plus positive TSH receptor antibodies marked Graves' disease as persistent.

The time point: persistent/refractory GD, antithyroid drugs over 5 years with positive TRAb. Following extraction of RNA from PBMCs, that RNA was used to make the TCR library. Graves' disease diagnoses followed American Thyroid Association guidelines. CDR3 regions were amplified by Arm-PCR using iRepertoire HTBI primers to build TCR beta libraries. In the study's own analysis: The samples included around 65 TRBV and approximately 15 TRBJ segments. TCRdb analysed the multiplex PCR reads with MiXCR anew, one entry per CDR3 protein. It is TCRdb's table, rather than the study itself, that gives the V and J calls and clone size. The top ten clones hold under 9% of a sample with roughly 500,000 distinct CDR3 sequences, less than 25% of them seen once. In its sample, this clonotype was seen a few times. The origin of this receptor is a female donor with Graves disease. The sample consisted of peripheral blood mononuclear cells (PBMCs), taken when the disease was refractory, from a patient treated with antithyroid drugs.

The CDR3 coding sequence is TGTGCCTCTATAGACAGAGAAGCTTTCTTT. Translated, it gives CASIDREAFF. V gene TRBV30 combines with J gene TRBJ1-1, with D possibly being TRBD1 (5 bases). From germline, CDR1 is GTSNPN and CDR2 SVGIG (reference sequence). V lost 7 bases to trimming and J lost 8 bases, with 11 bases between them. The CDR3 loop spans 10 amino acids.